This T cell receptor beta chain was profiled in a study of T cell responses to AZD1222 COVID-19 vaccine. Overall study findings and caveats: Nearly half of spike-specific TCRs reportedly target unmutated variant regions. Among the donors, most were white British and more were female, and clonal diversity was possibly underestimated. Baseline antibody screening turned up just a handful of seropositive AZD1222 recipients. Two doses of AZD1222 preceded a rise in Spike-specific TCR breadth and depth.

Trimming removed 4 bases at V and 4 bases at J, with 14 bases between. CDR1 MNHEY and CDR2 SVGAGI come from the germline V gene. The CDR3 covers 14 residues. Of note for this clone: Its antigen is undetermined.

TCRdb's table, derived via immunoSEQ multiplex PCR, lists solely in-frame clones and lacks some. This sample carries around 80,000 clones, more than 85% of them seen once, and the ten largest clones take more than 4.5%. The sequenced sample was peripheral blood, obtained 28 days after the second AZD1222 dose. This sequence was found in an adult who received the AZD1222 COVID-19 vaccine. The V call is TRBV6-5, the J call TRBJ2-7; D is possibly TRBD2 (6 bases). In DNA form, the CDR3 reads TGTGCCAGCAGTTCGACTAGTCCTCTTTACGAGCAGTACTTC. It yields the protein CASSSTSPLYEQYF.